One T cell receptor beta chain is described in this entry. This specimen comes from a study of blood T cell repertoires in COVID-19. Study-wide context: Acute-phase and convalescent COVID-19 samples originated in the United States, Italy and Spain.

The CDR3 totals 16 residues. Sequenced by immunoSEQ multiplex PCR; TCRdb stores in-frame clones only, minus some. The sample holds roughly 230,000 clones, 88% seen once. The chain carries TRBV21-1 and TRBJ1-1; the table's D call, TRBD1, has no DNA check behind it. TRBV21-1 is termed a pseudogene. The source is a man between 65 and 80 years old with acute or convalescent COVID-19. What was sequenced was peripheral blood. The CDR3 DNA follows: TGTGCCAGCAGCATCCCGAGGGGGCATGGGAACACTGAAGCTTTCTTT. Translation: CASSIPRGHGNTEAFF.